The 17 T cell receptor beta chains reported below all come from one sample, sequenced in a study of cytotoxic CD8 clonotypes in ibrutinib-treated CLL. This table comes from immunoSEQ multiplex PCR, and its TCRdb copy is limited to in-frame clones, with some not included. The table includes 90,000 to 150,000 clones, 58% detected once. Specimen: PBMCs, collected after 24 months of ibrutinib treatment. The receptors originated from a human donor with chronic lymphocytic leukemia.

The gene calls are TRBV27 and TRBJ1-6, with 7 bases lining up with TRBD1. Germline CDR1 reads MNHEY; CDR2 reads SMNVEV (reference sequence). V was clipped by 3 bases and J by 4 bases; unmatched bases: 6. The CDR3 covers 16 residues. The CDR3 region is CASSFRTGEYNSPLHF. In nucleotides, the CDR3 is TGTGCCAGCAGTTTCCGGACAGGAGAATATAATTCACCCCTCCACTTT.

The genes are TRBV19 and TRBJ1-2; TRBD1 is a possible D gene (5 bases). Trimming shortened V by 5 bases and J by 4 bases, and 17 bases separated the two germline ends. Germline V gene sequence: CDR1 LNHDA, CDR2 SQIVND (reference sequence). This CDR3 region has 15 residues. CDR3 region: CASSPTQGGGYGYTF. CDR3 nucleotides: TGTGCCAGTAGTCCAACCCAGGGAGGCGGCTATGGCTACACCTTC.

The sample holds a few counts of this clone. The chain employs TRBV6-1 and TRBJ2-7; 7 nucleotides align to TRBD1. J gave up 4 bases and V 5 bases, and 8 bases lay outside the gene matches. The CDR3 sequence is 14 residues long. The germline V gene has CDR1 MNHNS and CDR2 SASEGT. CDR3 sequence reads: CASSFGAGGYEQYF. Written as DNA, the CDR3 is TGTGCCAGCAGTTTTGGGGCAGGGGGATACGAGCAGTACTTC.

The J gene is TRBJ2-7, the V gene TRBV27; D possibly matches TRBD1 or TRBD2 (5 bases each). CDR3 length: 16 amino acids. Germline V CDR1 and CDR2: MNHEY, SMNVEV (reference sequence). The CDR3 is CDRPGRLRPLSYEQYF. The CDR3 bases are TGTGACCGCCCGGGGCGGCTTCGCCCTCTATCCTACGAGCAGTACTTC.

This chain uses TRBV30 with TRBJ1-2, with D tentatively TRBD1 (5 bases). Germline V gene data show CDR1 as GTSNPN and CDR2 as SVGIG (reference sequence). This CDR3 contains 12 residues. V shed 0 bases and J shed 8 bases, with 10 bases lying between them. The CDR3 region has the DNA TGTGCCTGGAGTGTATCGGGGGACGGCTACACCTTC. Its protein is CAWSVSGDGYTF.

This chain connects TRBV19 to TRBJ1-1; 9 bases are a match to TRBD1. With 4 bases clipped from V and 3 bases from J, the junction kept 3 bases outside the gene matches. Germline V gene data show CDR1 as LNHDA and CDR2 as SQIVND (reference sequence). The CDR3 runs 14 residues. CDR3 bases: TGTGCCAGTAGTAGAAGACAGGGGGACACTGAAGCTTTCTTT. It is translated as CASSRRQGDTEAFF.

The V call is TRBV29-1, the J call TRBJ2-2; D may be TRBD1 (6 bases). Trimming removed 4 bases from V and 1 base from J, with 7 bases in between. The CDR3 loop spans 13 amino acids. Per the germline V gene, CDR1 is SQVTM and CDR2 is ANQGSEA. The CDR3 region has the DNA TGCAGCGTTGTAGGGGGGAACACCGGGGAGCTGTTTTTT. It yields the protein CSVVGGNTGELFF.

This clone was recorded a few times. The chain uses TRBV11-3 and TRBJ2-7, with 12 nucleotides matching TRBD2. Germline trimming cut 7 bases from V and 0 bases from J; bases unmatched to any gene: 4. Per germline, CDR1 SGHNT and CDR2 YENEEA. The CDR3 sequence is 15 residues long. The chain's CDR3 is CASTQLAGGSYEQYF. CDR3 DNA: TGTGCCAGCACCCAACTAGCGGGGGGCTCCTACGAGCAGTACTTC.

Comments on this clone: Other DNA sequences in this specimen translate into the identical CDR3. The chain links TRBV2 to TRBJ1-3, with D hard to call. This CDR3 is 15 amino acids long. Germline values: CDR1 SNHLY, CDR2 FYNNEI. V dropped 8 bases and J dropped 0 bases, with 14 bases sitting between them. The CDR3 DNA sequence: TGTGCCAGCTCTGATGCCAGACTCTCTGGAAACACCATATATTTT. This codes for CASSDARLSGNTIYF.

The chain uses TRBV2 and TRBJ2-5; weak D call: TRBD1 (6 bases). The V gene's germline CDR1 is SNHLY and CDR2 FYNNEI. This CDR3 region has 12 residues. The V and J ends lost 5 bases and 5 bases respectively, with 9 bases between them. The CDR3 spells CASSLTGETQYF. CDR3 nucleotides: TGTGCCAGCAGTTTAACAGGGGAGACCCAGTACTTC. Supplemented by reference TRBV2 and TRBJ2-5, the full variable domain reads EPEVTQTPSHQVTQMGQEVILRCVPISNHLYFYWYRQILGQKVEFLVSFYNNEISEKSEIFDDQFSVERPDGSNFTLKIRSTKLEDSAMYFCASSLTGETQYFGPGTRLLVL.

The chain is built from TRBV30 and TRBJ2-2; the D gene could be TRBD1 or TRBD2 (5 bases each). This CDR3 has 14 residues. The V gene lost 1 base and the J gene lost 3 bases, with 9 bases spanning the gap. Germline CDR1 GTSNPN, CDR2 SVGIG (reference sequence). The CDR3 loop reads CAWSGGLHTGELFF. The DNA of the CDR3 is TGTGCCTGGAGTGGGGGGTTGCACACCGGGGAGCTGTTTTTT. Using reference TRBV30 and TRBJ2-2 for the parts outside the CDR3, the full variable domain is SQTIHQWPATLVQPVGSPLSLECTVEGTSNPNLYWYRQAAGRGLQLLFYSVGIGQISSEVPQNLSASRPQDRQFILSSKKLLLSDSGFYLCAWSGGLHTGELFFGEGSRLTVL.

This clone was counted between two and nine times. The gene calls are TRBV7-3 and TRBJ2-3; no clear D. Trimming left V 5 bases short and J 2 bases short, with 5 bases between. CDR3 size: 12 residues. In germline, CDR1 is SGHTA, CDR2 FQGTGA. The CDR3 DNA reads as TGTGCCAGCAGCCTAGACACAGATACGCAGTATTTT. It is translated as CASSLDTDTQYF.

The CDR3 spells CASQGQGGSYEQYF. The CDR3 coding sequence is TGTGCCAGCCAAGGACAGGGGGGATCCTACGAGCAGTACTTC. The chain carries TRBV19 and TRBJ2-7, with 10 bases identical to TRBD1. V dropped 9 bases and J dropped 1; count of bases not matched to a gene: 6. CDR3 length: 14 amino acids. Looked up from germline, CDR1 is LNHDA and CDR2 is SQIVND (reference sequence).

This rearrangement joins TRBV5-1 to TRBJ1-1; D not certain. The CDR3 covers 15 residues. CDR1 is SGHRS, CDR2 YFSETQ, per germline. V was trimmed by 3 bases and J by 4 bases, leaving 16 bases between them. CDR3 nucleotide sequence: TGCGCCAGCAGCTCGAGAACCGACACATTCACTGAAGCTTTCTTT. Translation gives CASSSRTDTFTEAFF.

This clone has just a few counts. This chain uses TRBV11-3 with TRBJ2-1; 12 positions match TRBD1. The germline V gene encodes CDR1 SGHNT and CDR2 YENEEA. The CDR3 totals 12 residues. V shed 7 bases, J shed 15 bases, and the junction held 7 bases outside the gene matches. The CDR3 region has the DNA TGTGCCAGCACCCCGGGACAGGGGGCGCCGTTCTTC. This gives the protein CASTPGQGAPFF.

This clone has a handful of counts. The chain joins TRBV21-1 to TRBJ1-4. TRBV21-1 is a pseudogene segment. This CDR3 is 12 amino acids long. The CDR3 nucleotides read TGTGCCAGCAGCAAGGGGGATGAAAAACTGTTTTTT. Translating gives CASSKGDEKLFF.

This clone was observed a handful of times. In the same sample, other DNA sequences code for this CDR3. The rearrangement joins TRBV5-1 to TRBJ2-3; D tentatively reads TRBD1 or TRBD2 (5 bases each). The CDR3 extends over 14 amino acids. Germline CDR1 SGHRS, CDR2 YFSETQ. Trimming pared 7 bases from V and 0 bases from J, leaving 12 bases between. CDR3 sequence reads: CASRRDLSTDTQYF. CDR3 nucleotides: TGCGCCAGCCGCCGGGACCTAAGCACAGATACGCAGTATTTT.